This TCR beta chain was sequenced in a study of a mutant IDH1 vaccine in newly diagnosed glioma. About the research overall: Most patients had received both radiotherapy and temozolomide, the prior options being radiotherapy, temozolomide, or both.

The table lists this clone with a count of one. Its antigen is not known. Described time point: week 35, safety follow-up. The study gave 300 ug of mutant IDH1 20-mer peptide per vaccine dose, with topical imiquimod. Astrocytomas found in donors were new, WHO grade 3 or 4, IDH1-mutant and ATRX-lost. Only in-frame clones appear in the TCRdb table, and some are missing; sequencing was by immunoSEQ multiplex PCR. The sample has more than 45,000 clones, 70% to 90% seen once. The CDR3 extends over 13 amino acids. Germline CDR1 reads ENHRY; CDR2 reads SYGVKD. After removal of 8 bases from V and 5 bases from J, the junction contained 6 bases not matched to a gene.

V is TRBV10-3 and J is TRBJ2-3, with 8 bases matching TRBD2. The TCR was taken from a woman in her thirties or forties with glioma. The material was PBMCs, obtained from a glioma patient whose treatment included an IDH1 peptide vaccine. The CDR3 DNA follows: TGTGCCATCCAAGAGCGGGGGTTAGATACGCAGTATTTT. This sequence encodes CAIQERGLDTQYF.